This is a list of T cell receptor beta chains from one sample in a study of cytomegalovirus exposure and HLA in healthy donors. Clones were sequenced by immunoSEQ multiplex PCR, and TCRdb holds only the in-frame ones, with some missing. The sample has some 180,000 clones, roughly nine tenths seen once; the top ten hold about 7.7%. The sequenced sample was PBMCs. These receptors originate from a man aged 25 to 45 in good health and CMV-seropositive. Both conserved end residues are part of each CDR3. The D gene is left open where the match is weak. Rows give clone size only sometimes, using once, few, many, or a class for an expanded clone.

TRBV7-2,-,-,TRBJ2-5,CASSPRKTQYF,TGTGCCAGCAGCCCACGAAAGACCCAGTACTTC
TRBV5-1,-,-,TRBJ1-1,CASKRGNLNTEAFF,TGCGCCAGCAAGAGGGGGAACCTGAACACTGAAGCTTTCTTT
TRBV9,-,-,TRBJ2-3,CASSVDGRQSTDTQYF,TGTGCCAGCAGCGTAGATGGACGGCAAAGCACAGATACGCAGTATTTT
TRBV11-3,-,-,TRBJ2-3,CASSLRGTDTQYF,TGTGCCAGCAGCTTACGGGGCACAGATACGCAGTATTTT
TRBV7-6,-,-,TRBJ2-7,CASSQGPYEQYF,TGTGCCAGCAGCCAGGGCCCCTACGAGCAGTACTTC
TRBV9,-,-,TRBJ1-2,CASSVGREGEGYTF,TGTGCCAGCAGCGTGGGACGAGAGGGGGAGGGCTACACCTTC
TRBV5-1,-,-,TRBJ2-2,CASSTQATGELFF,TGCGCCAGCAGTACCCAGGCTACCGGGGAGCTGTTTTTT
TRBV18,-,-,TRBJ2-7,CASSPTIGGYEQYF,TGTGCCAGCTCACCCACAATTGGGGGATACGAGCAGTACTTC
TRBV6-1,-,-,TRBJ1-6,CASAAEGRSPLHF,TGTGCCAGCGCGGCGGAGGGTAGGTCACCCCTCCACTTT
TRBV9,-,TRBD2,TRBJ2-2,CASSGLAGVLNTGELFF,TGTGCCAGCAGCGGACTAGCGGGGGTGCTGAACACCGGGGAGCTGTTTTTT
TRBV19,-,-,TRBJ1-2,CASSIDEGAPLYGYTF,TGTGCCAGTAGTATAGACGAGGGAGCGCCCCTCTATGGCTACACCTTC
TRBV6-5,-,-,TRBJ2-7,CASSYSGPTYEQYF,TGTGCCAGCAGTTACTCGGGGCCGACCTACGAGCAGTACTTC
TRBV30,-,-,TRBJ1-1,CAWSVGAEAFF,TGTGCCTGGAGTGTCGGGGCTGAAGCTTTCTTT
TRBV4-1,-,TRBD1,TRBJ2-1,CASSQQRLRDRGIDEQFF,TGCGCCAGCAGCCAACAGCGGCTGCGGGACAGGGGAATCGATGAGCAGTTCTTC
TRBV19,-,-,TRBJ1-4,CASHSRDDEKLFF,TGTGCCAGTCACTCCCGGGATGATGAAAAACTGTTTTTT
TRBV7-2,-,-,TRBJ1-4,CASSWYRDNEKLFF,TGTGCCAGCAGCTGGTACAGGGATAATGAAAAACTGTTTTTT
TRBV20-1,-,TRBD2,TRBJ2-5,CSSSGGETQYF,TGCAGCTCTAGCGGGGGTGAGACCCAGTACTTC
TRBV4-3,-,-,TRBJ1-5,CASSERGGNQPQHF,TGCGCCAGCAGCGAAAGAGGCGGCAATCAGCCCCAGCATTTT
TRBV5-6,-,-,TRBJ1-5,CASSLGGLRADQPQHF,TGTGCCAGCAGCTTGGGGGGGTTGAGGGCAGATCAGCCCCAGCATTTT
TRBV5-6,-,TRBD1,TRBJ2-1,CASSRGQGGYNEQFF,TGTGCCAGCAGCCGGGGACAGGGGGGCTACAATGAGCAGTTCTTC
TRBV29-1,-,TRBD2,TRBJ2-5,CSVGGGLTYFQETQYF,TGCAGCGTCGGGGGGGGGCTCACCTACTTCCAAGAGACCCAGTACTTC
TRBV11-2,-,-,TRBJ2-4,CASSYQFGRRNIQYF,TGTGCCAGCAGCTACCAATTCGGACGCAGAAACATTCAGTACTTC
TRBV6-1,-,-,TRBJ2-7,CASSVSNSYEQYF,TGTGCCAGCAGTGTTAGTAACTCCTACGAGCAGTACTTC
TRBV5-6,-,-,TRBJ1-5,CASSFLGDSNQPQHF,TGTGCCAGCAGCTTCCTGGGAGATAGCAATCAGCCCCAGCATTTT
TRBV7-9,-,-,TRBJ1-1,CASSTGTEAFF,TGTGCCAGCAGTACGGGCACTGAAGCTTTCTTT
TRBV28,-,-,TRBJ1-1,CASKGPRIEAFF,TGTGCCAGCAAGGGGCCCAGAATTGAAGCTTTCTTT
TRBV5-4,-,-,TRBJ2-3,CASTTMGGGNTDTQYF,TGTGCCAGCACCACTATGGGCGGGGGCAACACAGATACGCAGTATTTT
TRBV10-2,once,TRBD2,TRBJ2-3,CAIAGGTVTDTQYF,TGCGCCATAGCGGGGGGGACGGTGACAGATACGCAGTATTTT